The 22 T cell receptor beta chains below come from one sample, sequenced in a study of shared clonotypes between healthy human individuals. CD45RO-negative, CCR7-selected cells formed the naive CD8 fraction, which excluded terminally differentiated effector memory CD45RA+ cells. Measured with immunoSEQ multiplex PCR; TCRdb has only the in-frame clones, and not every one. This sample yields roughly 1,800,000 clones, of which about 95% are seen a single time; more than 0.9% belongs to the top ten. Sequenced: naive CD8+ T cells sorted from blood. All receptors come from a man aged 18 to 30 in good health.

The rearrangement joins TRBV5-6 to TRBJ2-3; TRBD2 aligns across 13 bases. Trimming took 4 bases from V and 2 from J; bases not matched to a gene: 4. The germline V gene encodes CDR1 SGHDT and CDR2 YYEEEE. The CDR3 is 16 amino acids. CDR3 region: CASSEGLAGNTDTQYF. In DNA form, the CDR3 reads TGTGCCAGCAGCGAGGGACTAGCGGGGAACACAGATACGCAGTATTTT. The whole variable domain, filled in from reference TRBV5-6 and TRBJ2-3, reads DAGVTQSPTHLIKTRGQQVTLRCSPKSGHDTVSWYQQALGQGPQFIFQYYEEEERQRGNFPDRFSGHQFPNYSSELNVNALLLGDSALYLCASSEGLAGNTDTQYFGPGTRLTVL.

This rearrangement joins TRBV2 to TRBJ1-1; D remains ambiguous. The CDR3 has 11 residues. Trimming pared 10 bases from V and 5 bases from J, leaving 11 bases between. Per the germline V gene, CDR1 is SNHLY and CDR2 is FYNNEI. The DNA of the CDR3 is TGTGCCAAGATCGAAAGGACTGAAGCTTTCTTT. It translates to CAKIERTEAFF.

A note on this clone: The same CDR3 arises from other DNA sequences in this sample as well. This chain uses TRBV28 with TRBJ2-3; D not resolved. V was clipped by 1 base and J by 4 bases, with 0 bases between them. CDR3 length: 11 amino acids. Germline CDR1 and CDR2: MDHEN and SYDVKM. The CDR3 loop reads CASSLSDTQYF. CDR3 sequence (DNA): TGTGCCAGCAGTTTATCAGATACGCAGTATTTT. Combining the CDR3 with reference TRBV28 and TRBJ2-3 gives the whole variable domain DVKVTQSSRYLVKRTGEKVFLECVQDMDHENMFWYRQDPGLGLRLIYFSYDVKMKEKGDIPEGYSVSREKKERFSLILESASTNQTSMYLCASSLSDTQYFGPGTRLTVL.

The V and J genes are TRBV10-2 and TRBJ2-7; D uncertain. Trimming removed 7 bases from V and 6 bases from J, with 7 bases in between. Looked up from germline, CDR1 is WSHSY and CDR2 is SAAADI. The CDR3 is 10 amino acids. In DNA form, the CDR3 reads TGCGCCAGCAAAGAATCCGAGCAGTACTTC. Translating it yields CASKESEQYF.

The chain has TRBV29-1 and TRBJ2-7; D might be TRBD1 or TRBD2, each matching 7 bases. This CDR3 is 14 amino acids long. V was clipped by 7 bases and J by 6 bases, with 22 bases between them. CDR1 SQVTM and CDR2 ANQGSEA come from the germline V gene. The CDR3 spells CSGAGGDAFVEQYF. The CDR3 nucleotides are TGCAGCGGTGCAGGGGGGGATGCTTTCGTCGAGCAGTACTTC.

The rearrangement links TRBV7-2 to TRBJ2-1; weak D call: TRBD2 (6 bases). V lost 5 bases, J lost 5 bases, and 19 bases lay in between. Germline V lookup: CDR1 SGHTA, CDR2 FQGNSA. The CDR3 sequence is 16 residues long. This CDR3 is CASSDLWSGRNNEQFF. CDR3 DNA sequence: TGTGCCAGCAGCGACCTTTGGAGCGGGCGCAACAATGAGCAGTTCTTC.

J is TRBJ2-1 and V is TRBV7-9, with D unresolved. Deletions cut 5 bases from V and 8 bases from J, with 10 bases between. This CDR3 has 12 amino acids. The germline V gene encodes CDR1 SEHNR and CDR2 FQNEAQ (reference sequence). CDR3 bases: TGTGCCAGCAGCCCCCGTTTCGATGAGCAGTTCTTC. It specifies CASSPRFDEQFF.

This sequence joins TRBV9 and TRBJ1-1; D is possibly TRBD1 (5 bases). Per the germline V gene, CDR1 is SGDLS and CDR2 is YYNGEE. This CDR3 has 15 residues. Trimming cost V 0 bases and J 3 bases, with 12 bases left between them. CDR3 sequence: CASSVEEGLDTEAFF. The CDR3 DNA is TGTGCCAGCAGCGTAGAGGAGGGGCTGGACACTGAAGCTTTCTTT.

The gene calls are TRBV2 and TRBJ2-3; 13 nucleotides match TRBD2. The CDR3 is made up of 16 amino acids. Trimming at V came to 1 base and at J to 5 bases, leaving 3 bases not matched to a gene. The V gene's germline CDR1 is SNHLY and CDR2 FYNNEI. CDR3 nucleotide sequence: TGTGCCAGCAGTGAAGAACTAGCGGGAGGGCGAGATACGCAGTATTTT. Its translation is CASSEELAGGRDTQYF.

V and J are TRBV28 and TRBJ2-5, with 7 bases lining up with TRBD1. Germline V gives CDR1 MDHEN, CDR2 SYDVKM. CDR3 length equals 14 residues. After removal of 3 bases from V and 7 bases from J, the junction contained 8 bases not matched to a gene. The CDR3 protein is CASSLATGWRTQYF. In nucleotides, the CDR3 is TGTGCCAGCAGTTTGGCGACAGGGTGGAGGACCCAGTACTTC.

The rearrangement links TRBV6-1 to TRBJ2-7; the D gene is possibly TRBD1 (6 bases). The V gene's germline CDR1 is MNHNS and CDR2 SASEGT. V was trimmed by 5 bases and J by 6 bases, leaving 8 bases between them. The CDR3 has 11 residues. The CDR3 DNA reads as TGTGCCAGCAGTCCAGGGGTCGAGCAGTACTTC. Encoded protein: CASSPGVEQYF.

Worth noting for this clone: The same CDR3 can be traced to other DNA sequences in this sample. The chain employs TRBV5-1 and TRBJ2-7; D is unclear. Germline V gene data show CDR1 as SGHRS and CDR2 as YFSETQ. Trimming stripped 0 bases from V and 4 bases from J, with 8 bases between. The CDR3 extends over 13 amino acids. The CDR3 loop reads CASSLAVTYEQYF. The CDR3 DNA follows: TGCGCCAGCAGCTTGGCCGTCACATACGAGCAGTACTTC.

The V and J genes are TRBV19 and TRBJ2-3; maybe TRBD2 (5 bases). The length of the CDR3 is 14 residues. Trimming removed 3 bases from V and 2 bases from J, with 9 bases in between. Germline V gene data show CDR1 as LNHDA and CDR2 as SQIVND (reference sequence). CDR3 in DNA: TGTGCCAGTAGTATCTGGCTAGCCACAGATACGCAGTATTTT. This codes for CASSIWLATDTQYF.

This rearrangement joins TRBV7-9 to TRBJ2-7, with 7 bases fitting TRBD1. CDR3 length: 16 amino acids. Germline V gives CDR1 SEHNR, CDR2 FQNEAQ (reference sequence). V lost 6 bases to trimming and J lost 2 bases; unmatched junction nucleotides: 13. The CDR3 region has the DNA TGTGCCAGCAGTCCCACCCTTGGACAGGTCACCTACGAGCAGTACTTC. Residues: CASSPTLGQVTYEQYF.

On this clone itself: A much larger clone lies one base from this, so it may be a read error. Other DNA sequences in the same sample also yield this CDR3. The chain recombines TRBV11-2 with TRBJ1-1, with D possibly matching TRBD1 (5 bases). Per germline, CDR1 SGHAT and CDR2 FQNNGV. V was pared by 1 base and J by 7 bases, with 7 bases between. CDR3 length: 12 amino acids. This CDR3 is CASSLGGNEAFF. Here the CDR3 DNA reads TGTGCCAGCAGCTTAGGGGGGAATGAAGCTTTCTTT.

V gene TRBV7-9 combines with J gene TRBJ1-1; D gene uncertain. V was trimmed by 5 bases and J by 1 base, leaving 14 bases between them. The CDR3 totals 15 residues. Per the germline V gene, CDR1 is SEHNR and CDR2 is FQNEAQ (reference sequence). DNA for the CDR3: TGTGCCAGCAGCGTCCCAGAAGAAGAGAACACTGAAGCTTTCTTT. Its protein is CASSVPEEENTEAFF.

The chain combines TRBV7-9 with TRBJ1-1, with unresolved D. The CDR3 extends over 16 amino acids. V was shortened by 0 bases and J by 3 bases, with 14 bases between the two germline ends. CDR1 is SEHNR, CDR2 FQNEAQ, per germline (reference sequence). DNA for the CDR3: TGTGCCAGCAGCTTAGCGGGAAAAGGCCGGTACACTGAAGCTTTCTTT. Translated: CASSLAGKGRYTEAFF.

The rearrangement uses TRBV7-9 and TRBJ2-5; D perhaps matches TRBD2 (6 bases). CDR1 is SEHNR and CDR2 is FQNEAQ in the germline V gene (reference sequence). V lost 3 bases and J lost 3, with 14 bases in between. The CDR3 has 15 amino acids. The CDR3 is CASSFSWGTEETQYF. CDR3 bases: TGTGCCAGCAGCTTTTCATGGGGGACTGAAGAGACCCAGTACTTC. The whole variable domain, filled in from reference TRBV7-9 and TRBJ2-5, reads DTGVSQNPRHKITKRGQNVTFRCDPISEHNRLYWYRQTLGQGPEFLTYFQNEAQLEKSRLLSDRFSAERPKGSFSTLEIQRTEQGDSAMYLCASSFSWGTEETQYFGPGTRLLVL.

The DNA for the CDR3 is TGTGCCAGCAGCTTCGCCGGGACTAGCGGGTATACCTCCTACGAGCAGTACTTC. This encodes CASSFAGTSGYTSYEQYF. The chain carries TRBV7-2 and TRBJ2-7; TRBD2 agrees at 12 bases. This CDR3 spans 18 amino acids. With V trimmed by 3 bases and J by 0 bases, 9 bases remained unmatched. CDR1 and CDR2 (germline): SGHTA, FQGNSA. The whole variable domain, filled in from reference TRBV7-2 and TRBJ2-7, reads GAGVSQSPSNKVTEKGKDVELRCDPISGHTALYWYRQSLGQGLEFLIYFQGNSAPDKSGLPSDRFSAERTGGSVSTLTIQRTQQEDSAVYLCASSFAGTSGYTSYEQYFGPGTRLTVT.

The chain has TRBV11-2 and TRBJ1-4; tentatively, D is TRBD1 (6 bases). The germline CDR1 and CDR2 sequences are SGHAT and FQNNGV. V was trimmed by 3 bases and J by 8 bases, leaving 16 bases between them. This CDR3 region has 15 residues. CDR3 sequence reads: CASSLTGGLGEKLFF. CDR3 coding DNA: TGTGCCAGCAGCTTGACGGGGGGGCTGGGGGAAAAACTGTTTTTT. The entire variable domain, with the rest obtained from reference TRBV11-2 and TRBJ1-4, is as follows: EAGVAQSPRYKIIEKRQSVAFWCNPISGHATLYWYQQILGQGPKLLIQFQNNGVVDDSQLPKDRFSAERLKGVDSTLKIQPAKLEDSAVYLCASSLTGGLGEKLFFGSGTQLSVL.

The chain is built from TRBV7-8 and TRBJ1-1, with TRBD1 as a possible D gene (6 bases). Trimming shortened V by 4 bases and J by 3 bases, and 15 bases separated the two germline ends. In germline, CDR1 is SGHVS, CDR2 FQNEAQ. CDR3 length equals 15 residues. The CDR3 DNA reads as TGTGCCAGCAGCTCAACCACAGGGTTGGACACTGAAGCTTTCTTT. It encodes CASSSTTGLDTEAFF. The full variable domain, with the rest looked up from reference TRBV7-8 and TRBJ1-1, is GAGVSQSPRYKVAKRGQDVALRCDPISGHVSLFWYQQALGQGPEFLTYFQNEAQLDKSGLPSDRFFAERPEGSVSTLKIQRTQQEDSAVYLCASSSTTGLDTEAFFGQGTRLTVV.

The genes are TRBV6-5 and TRBJ2-5, with D possibly matching TRBD2 (5 bases). Trimming left V 7 bases short and J 2 bases short, with 14 bases between. Germline CDR1 and CDR2: MNHEY and SVGAGI. The CDR3 totals 14 residues. CDR3 in amino acids: CASKRMGVQETQYF. CDR3 in DNA: TGTGCCAGCAAGAGGATGGGAGTTCAAGAGACCCAGTACTTC.